The 20 T cell receptor beta chains listed next were all sequenced from one sample in a study of cytomegalovirus exposure and HLA in healthy donors. Vbeta (60) and Jbeta (13) primers were used in the PCR. Profiling relied on immunoSEQ multiplex PCR, and the TCRdb table lists in-frame clones only, not all of them. This table holds around 130,000 clones, about 75% found once. The specimen sequenced was PBMCs. Receptors originate from a middle-aged woman in good health and CMV-seropositive.

The DNA for the CDR3 is TGTGCCAGCAGCTTAGAGGCCCAGGGCGAGCAGTTCTTC. Translated: CASSLEAQGEQFF. The rearrangement joins TRBV7-6 to TRBJ2-1; a possible D gene is TRBD1 (5 bases). The germline V and J ends were trimmed by 1 base and 10 bases, with 11 bases remaining between them. CDR1 and CDR2 (germline): SGHVS, FNYEAQ. This CDR3 is built from 13 residues.

With regard to this clone: The same CDR3 can be traced to other DNA sequences in this sample. The chain uses TRBV27 and TRBJ2-3; D is uncertain. The V end was cut by 4 bases, the J end by 5 bases, with 4 bases between. Germline V gives CDR1 MNHEY, CDR2 SMNVEV (reference sequence). This CDR3 is built from 11 residues. The CDR3 loop reads CASSSRDTQYF. The CDR3, as DNA: TGTGCCAGCAGTTCTAGAGATACGCAGTATTTT.

The chain recombines TRBV11-2 with TRBJ2-7; D may be TRBD1 (5 bases). CDR3 length: 15 amino acids. Germline V gene lookup returns CDR1 SGHAT and CDR2 FQNNGV. V dropped 4 bases and J dropped 1 base, with 14 bases sitting between them. For the CDR3, the DNA is TGTGCCAGCAGCTCACCCACCCGACAGTCCTACGAGCAGTACTTC. This codes for CASSSPTRQSYEQYF.

This clone has just one count. The rearrangement links TRBV5-1 to TRBJ2-5; 7 nucleotides line up with TRBD2. With V trimmed by 4 bases and J by 1 base, 4 bases remained unmatched. The CDR3 length is 14 residues. Germline V CDR1 and CDR2: SGHRS, YFSETQ. The CDR3 region is CASSPGGSQETQYF. Written as DNA, the CDR3 is TGCGCCAGCAGCCCCGGGGGGTCCCAAGAGACCCAGTACTTC.

This chain connects TRBV5-6 to TRBJ1-6, with TRBD1 matching over 9 bases. The junction had 7 bases not matched to a gene; V was cut back by 2 bases and J by 10 bases. The CDR3 runs to 15 residues. In germline, CDR1 is SGHDT, CDR2 YYEEEE. This chain's CDR3 is CASSFRDRESSPLHF. The CDR3 DNA reads as TGTGCCAGCAGCTTCCGGGACAGGGAGTCATCACCCCTCCACTTT.

The CDR3 DNA is TGTGCCAGCAGTTACTCGAAGGGGGCCTGGGGGAATGAGCAGTTCTTC. Translation gives CASSYSKGAWGNEQFF. V usage is TRBV6-5 and J usage is TRBJ2-1; 7 bases align to TRBD1. Trimming at V came to 0 bases and at J to 7 bases, leaving 9 bases not matched to a gene. The CDR3 is 16 amino acids. CDR1 is MNHEY and CDR2 is SVGAGI in the germline V gene.

V usage is TRBV27 and J usage is TRBJ2-5; the match to TRBD1 covers 8 bases. V dropped 2 bases and J dropped 2; count of bases not matched to a gene: 4. This CDR3 contains 15 residues. Per the germline V gene, CDR1 is MNHEY and CDR2 is SMNVEV (reference sequence). CDR3 sequence: CASSLRHRGQETQYF. CDR3 in DNA: TGTGCCAGCAGTTTACGTCACAGGGGGCAAGAGACCCAGTACTTC.

The chain links TRBV30 to TRBJ2-7; 9 positions agree with TRBD2. This CDR3 is built from 11 residues. The ends lost 4 bases at V and 11 bases at J; junction bases unmatched: 6. Germline assignment: CDR1 GTSNPN and CDR2 SVGIG (reference sequence). In DNA form, the CDR3 reads TGTGCCTGGACTAGCGGGACCCATGAGTACTTC. Protein sequence: CAWTSGTHEYF.

The chain combines TRBV19 with TRBJ1-4; D is uncertain. This CDR3 comprises 15 residues. Trimming shortened V by 4 bases and J by 4 bases, and 13 bases separated the two germline ends. The germline V gene encodes CDR1 LNHDA and CDR2 SQIVND (reference sequence). CDR3 protein: CASSNPYQDNEKLFF. DNA for the CDR3: TGTGCCAGTAGTAACCCCTATCAGGATAATGAAAAACTGTTTTTT.

The J gene is TRBJ1-2, the V gene TRBV7-9, with 8 bases that match TRBD1. This CDR3 comprises 14 residues. CDR1 is SEHNR and CDR2 is FQNEAQ in the germline V gene (reference sequence). V trimming: 1 base; J trimming: 6 bases; junction bases outside the gene matches: 4. CDR3 nucleotides: TGTGCCAGCAGCTTAGGGGCAGGGGGCGATGGCTACACCTTC. This gives the protein CASSLGAGGDGYTF.

This chain uses TRBV10-3 with TRBJ2-7; D is possibly TRBD1 (5 bases). The CDR3 is 14 amino acids. The V gene's germline CDR1 is ENHRY and CDR2 SYGVKD. Between the trimmed V and J ends, which lost 8 bases and 5 bases, there was a span of 19 bases. CDR3 sequence: CAIVVKARVDEQYF. CDR3 in DNA: TGTGCCATCGTAGTCAAGGCCAGGGTCGACGAGCAGTACTTC.

The chain combines TRBV6-1 with TRBJ2-1; D is possibly TRBD1 (5 bases). V lost 3 bases to trimming and J lost 0 bases, with 12 bases between them. There are 16 residues in the CDR3. The V gene's germline CDR1 is MNHNS and CDR2 SASEGT. The CDR3: CASSDRVTPSYNEQFF. CDR3 sequence (DNA): TGTGCCAGCAGTGACAGGGTCACCCCCTCCTACAATGAGCAGTTCTTC.

The chain has TRBV5-4 and TRBJ2-1; TRBD2 matches at 10 bases. The V and J ends lost 4 bases and 5 bases, in that order; junction bases with no gene match: 12. The CDR3 totals 17 residues. Germline CDR1 is SGHNT and CDR2 is YYREEE (reference sequence). The CDR3 loop reads CASSPSSGGQVNNEQFF. In nucleotides, the CDR3 is TGTGCCAGCAGCCCCTCTAGCGGGGGCCAGGTAAACAATGAGCAGTTCTTC. Full variable domain (missing parts from reference TRBV5-4 and TRBJ2-1): ETGVTQSPTHLIKTRGQQVTLRCSSQSGHNTVSWYQQALGQGPQFIFQYYREEENGRGNFPPRFSGLQFPNYSSELNVNALELDDSALYLCASSPSSGGQVNNEQFFGPGTRLTVL.

In this sample, this clone turned up a few times. The J gene is TRBJ1-2, the V gene TRBV27; TRBD1 matches at 7 bases. Germline CDR1 is MNHEY and CDR2 is SMNVEV (reference sequence). V lost 7 bases, J lost 4 bases, and 0 bases stayed unmatched. The CDR3 length is 11 residues. CDR3 DNA sequence: TGTGCCAGCACAGGGGGCTATGGCTACACCTTC. The encoded protein is CASTGGYGYTF.

This rearrangement joins TRBV18 to TRBJ1-2, with D maybe TRBD1 (6 bases). With 3 bases removed from V and 5 bases from J, the gap between germline ends came to 10 bases. The CDR3 covers 13 residues. Germline-derived CDR1 and CDR2 are KGHSH and LQKENI. CDR3 bases: TGTGCCAGCTCACCCGCAGGGGCGTATGGCTACACCTTC. Residues: CASSPAGAYGYTF.

This chain links TRBV2 with TRBJ2-1; D is perhaps TRBD1 (6 bases). V lost 6 bases to trimming and J lost 0 bases, with 9 bases between them. Germline CDR1 is SNHLY and CDR2 is FYNNEI. The CDR3 is 14 amino acids. CDR3 nucleotides: TGTGCCAGCAGCAGGGGATCCTCCTACAATGAGCAGTTCTTC. Amino acids: CASSRGSSYNEQFF.

This clone occurred once. This chain joins TRBV18 and TRBJ2-2; tentatively, D is TRBD1 (6 bases). Trimming removed 2 bases from V and 3 bases from J, with 10 bases in between. CDR3 size: 15 residues. The germline V gene has CDR1 KGHSH and CDR2 LQKENI. The CDR3 bases are TGTGCCAGCTCACCAATCTCAGGGGACACCGGGGAGCTGTTTTTT. Translating it yields CASSPISGDTGELFF.

This chain uses TRBV7-2 with TRBJ2-1; 7 bases line up with TRBD2. Germline V CDR1 and CDR2: SGHTA, FQGNSA. V lost 5 bases and J lost 3; bases outside the gene matches: 13. The CDR3 totals 17 residues. The CDR3 coding sequence is TGTGCCAGCAGCCTAGGGGTTAGCGGGTCGTACTACAATGAGCAGTTCTTC. This encodes CASSLGVSGSYYNEQFF. Drawing the rest from reference TRBV7-2 and TRBJ2-1, the complete variable domain is GAGVSQSPSNKVTEKGKDVELRCDPISGHTALYWYRQSLGQGLEFLIYFQGNSAPDKSGLPSDRFSAERTGGSVSTLTIQRTQQEDSAVYLCASSLGVSGSYYNEQFFGPGTRLTVL.

The chain combines TRBV27 with TRBJ2-2; D is undetermined. The CDR3 is 14 amino acids. The V gene's germline CDR1 is MNHEY and CDR2 SMNVEV (reference sequence). The V end was cut by 2 bases, the J end by 7 bases, with 11 bases between. The CDR3 loop reads CASSLRRLIGELFF. DNA of the CDR3: TGTGCCAGCAGTTTAAGGAGACTCATCGGGGAGCTGTTTTTT.

V gene TRBV19 combines with J gene TRBJ2-6; TRBD1 matches 12 bases. Germline CDR1 LNHDA, CDR2 SQIVND (reference sequence). This CDR3 is built from 16 residues. V shed 8 bases and J 2 bases; nucleotides not matched to a gene: 4. Here the CDR3 DNA reads TGTGCCAGTGCGGGACAGGGGGCGACTGGGGCCAACGTCCTGACTTTC. It yields the protein CASAGQGATGANVLTF. The variable domain in full, completed from reference TRBV19 and TRBJ2-6, reads DGGITQSPKYLFRKEGQNVTLSCEQNLNHDAMYWYRQDPGQGLRLIYYSQIVNDFQKGDIAEGYSVSREKKESFPLTVTSAQKNPTAFYLCASAGQGATGANVLTFGAGSRLTVL.